The next 2 T cell receptor beta chains were all read from a single sample in a study of CXCR3-negative and CXCR3-positive naive CD8 T cells. Study-level findings and limits: CXCR3-positive naive cells carried more hydrophobic TRB CDR3s than CXCR3-negative ones.

The authors prepared UMI-labeled TRB cDNA libraries by 5' RACE. With the 5' RACE reads reprocessed, TCRdb shows one record per CDR3 protein and no DNA. The sample's table shows 120,000 to 150,000 distinct CDR3 sequences. Which antigens these TCRs recognize remains unknown. Sample: naive CXCR3+ CD8+ T cells from blood. Subset here: CD45RO-CCR7+CD27+CD95- naive CD8+ T cells expressing CXCR3 (TNR3+). These receptors all stem from a human donor in good health. Some clones in this sample may be carry-over from other donors' samples.

The CDR3 spells CASSLSGLINEQFF. The chain links TRBV7-3 to TRBJ2-1. The germline gives CDR1 SGHTA, CDR2 FQGTGA. This CDR3 has 14 amino acids.

The chain carries TRBV2 and TRBJ2-4; TCRdb proposes TRBD1, but this gene call is untestable without DNA. The germline CDR1 and CDR2 sequences are SNHLY and FYNNEI. The CDR3 is 16 amino acids. This CDR3 is CASRGTGTKAKNIQYF.